This paragraph covers one T cell receptor beta chain sequence. Its antigen is unidentified. This CDR3 comprises 15 residues. Unmatched junction bases numbered 8, after V lost 3 bases and J lost 6 bases. CDR1 is MDHEN and CDR2 is SYDVKM in the germline V gene. 13 Jbeta primers and 60 Vbeta primers were used for the PCR. In the original processing: The authors later counted 70 million to 80 million unique TCR beta chains, around 9.9 million of them shared. Some clones are missing from TCRdb's copy, which holds only in-frame ones; the method was immunoSEQ multiplex PCR. From that table come the V and J calls and clone size; the DNA was used to work out D and trimming. The sample shows 150,000 to 200,000 clones, about 80% of them seen only once. The sample originates from a study of cytomegalovirus exposure and HLA in healthy donors. Study-wide points: What TCR beta sequences reportedly achieved was accurate prediction of HLA-A and HLA-B alleles in most subjects.

The sequenced sample consisted of PBMCs. The rearrangement links TRBV28 to TRBJ1-5; 7 bases map to TRBD1. The receptor was isolated from a woman under 30 in good health and CMV-seropositive. The CDR3 DNA follows: TGTGCCAGCAGTTTCCACAGGGGTTTGAGTCAGCCCCAGCATTTT. Its translation is CASSFHRGLSQPQHF.